These 4 T cell receptor beta chains were sequenced from one sample in a study of Tregs in tolerant kidney transplant recipients. Antigen specificity for these receptors is unknown. Here immunoSEQ multiplex PCR was the method, and the copy in TCRdb shows in-frame clones only, minus some. The sample yields 35,000 to 50,000 clones, nearly 97% seen once. Sample: Tregs from blood cultured with allogeneic cells. These receptors originate from a human donor in good health.

The chain uses TRBV5-1 and TRBJ1-2; 7 nucleotides match TRBD1. Germline lookup yields CDR1 SGHRS and CDR2 YFSETQ. Unmatched junction bases numbered 7, after V lost 3 bases and J lost 2 bases. The CDR3 is 15 residues long. CDR3 bases: TGCGCCAGCAGCTACCAGGGGGTAGGCAACTATGGCTACACCTTC. Protein: CASSYQGVGNYGYTF.

The table lists this clone with a count of one. This sample also contains other DNA sequences that code for the same CDR3. This CDR3 is CASSLAAGPYEQYF. CDR3 in DNA: TGCGCCAGCAGCTTGGCCGCAGGGCCCTACGAGCAGTACTTC. The V gene is TRBV5-1, the J gene TRBJ2-7; a possible D gene is TRBD1 (5 bases). CDR3 length: 14 residues. Germline V CDR1 and CDR2: SGHRS, YFSETQ. The ends were cut back, 0 bases at V and 2 bases at J, with 9 bases in the middle. Filled out from reference TRBV5-1 and TRBJ2-7, the complete variable domain reads KAGVTQTPRYLIKTRGQQVTLSCSPISGHRSVSWYQQTPGQGLQFLFEYFSETQRNKGNFPGRFSGRQFSNSRSEMNVSTLELGDSALYLCASSLAAGPYEQYFGPGTRLTVT.

V is TRBV5-1 and J is TRBJ2-1, with TRBD2 identical over 8 bases. Germline values: CDR1 SGHRS, CDR2 YFSETQ. The CDR3 runs 15 residues. With V trimmed by 0 bases and J by 6 bases, 5 bases remained unmatched. CDR3 amino acids: CASSLEAGAVNEQFF. The DNA of the CDR3 is TGCGCCAGCAGCTTGGAAGCGGGAGCCGTCAATGAGCAGTTCTTC.

This clone was seen once. This chain connects TRBV19 to TRBJ1-2; D ambiguous. The CDR3 loop spans 13 amino acids. V was cut by 3 bases and J by 6 bases, with 11 bases left in between. CDR1 is LNHDA, CDR2 SQIVND, per germline (reference sequence). The CDR3, as DNA: TGTGCCAGTAGTATGGCGACCACTCATGGCTACACCTTC. Amino acids: CASSMATTHGYTF.